The present entry profiles one T cell receptor beta chain with its context. This entry belongs to a study of blood T cell repertoires in COVID-19. Study-wide background: Some COVID-19 samples were acute and others convalescent; all came from the United States, Italy and Spain. PBMCs, B-cell-depleted T cells, or T cells provided the cDNA or gDNA that made up the material.

This CDR3 is built from 15 residues. Per germline, CDR1 SGHRS and CDR2 YFSETQ. The V gene end was trimmed by 4 bases and the J gene end by 8 bases; junction bases not matched to a gene: 8. Within 2 weeks of study entry, exposed participants had contacted a PCR-confirmed or clinician-diagnosed COVID-19 case. The authors' processing: Reference gene primer amplification in the assay estimated nucleated cell counts. Here immunoSEQ multiplex PCR was the method, and the copy in TCRdb shows in-frame clones only, minus some. V, J and clone size derive from that table, while D and trimming were established from the DNA sequence. The repertoire consists of approximately 300,000 clones, with 85% occurring once and the leading ten covering 1.5% to 2%.

The sequence was collected from a woman aged 25 to 39 who had been exposed to COVID-19. Sequenced sample: PBMCs or T cells enriched from blood (not recorded which). The chain joins TRBV5-1 to TRBJ1-4; the match to TRBD1 covers 10 bases. The CDR3 protein is CASSQGQGTEEKLFF. The CDR3 DNA sequence: TGCGCCAGCAGCCAGGGACAGGGGACGGAGGAAAAACTGTTTTTT.